Shown below are 27 T cell receptor beta chains from a single sample sequenced in a study of HIV-infected patients and healthy controls. TCRdb re-called the 5' RACE reads with MiXCR, one entry per CDR3 protein. The sample has more than 60,000 distinct CDR3 sequences, over 15% seen once. Sequencing was performed on CD4+ T cells from blood. Receptors originate from a human donor in good health.

The chain joins TRBV6-5 to TRBJ1-4; a weak D match, TRBD1 (5 bases). Trimming took off 6 bases at V and 5 bases at J, with 16 bases between the two ends. The CDR3 runs to 15 residues. The germline V gene has CDR1 MNHEY and CDR2 SVGAGI. CDR3 DNA: TGTGCCAGCAGAACCGGGACTGCCCTCAATGAAAAACTGTTTTTT. As protein: CASRTGTALNEKLFF.

This clonotype has just a few counts. The V gene is TRBV6-6, the J gene TRBJ2-3; D is possibly TRBD1 (5 bases). In germline, CDR1 is MNHNY, CDR2 SVGAGI (reference sequence). V lost 5 bases to trimming and J lost 4 bases, with 13 bases between them. The CDR3 runs to 14 residues. Here the CDR3 DNA reads TGTGCCAGCAGTCCCGAAGGGGCTGCAGATACGCAGTATTTT. It is translated as CASSPEGAADTQYF.

The chain carries TRBV20-1 and TRBJ2-3; a possible D gene is TRBD1 (5 bases). Germline CDR1 DFQATT, CDR2 SNEGSKA (reference sequence). The V gene lost 0 bases and the J gene lost 1 base, with 11 bases spanning the gap. This CDR3 spans 15 amino acids. The chain's CDR3 is CSARDPQGGTDTQYF. For the CDR3, the DNA is TGCAGTGCTAGAGATCCGCAGGGTGGCACAGATACGCAGTATTTT.

This rearrangement joins TRBV25-1 to TRBJ2-2; 7 bases fit TRBD2. This CDR3 is 16 amino acids long. The J segment lost 2 bases and the V segment lost 5 bases, leaving 8 bases of the junction unmatched. Germline CDR1 is MGHDK and CDR2 is SYGVNS. As DNA, the CDR3 is TGTGCCAGCAGTATTCCTAGCGGTAGTAACACCGGGGAGCTGTTTTTT. Translated: CASSIPSGSNTGELFF.

The chain couples TRBV5-1 to TRBJ2-5; tentatively, D is TRBD2 (5 bases). The germline CDR1 and CDR2 sequences are SGHRS and YFSETQ. Trimming cost V 0 bases and J 4 bases, with 7 bases left between them. This CDR3 is built from 13 residues. In DNA form, the CDR3 reads TGCGCCAGCAGCTTGGCGGGGTTAGAGACCCAGTACTTC. This codes for CASSLAGLETQYF.

The chain combines TRBV18 with TRBJ2-1; weak D call: TRBD1 (5 bases). V was cut by 0 bases and J by 9 bases, with 12 bases left in between. CDR3 length: 14 residues. CDR1 is KGHSH, CDR2 LQKENI, per germline. The CDR3: CASSPPSRVLEQFF. The CDR3 DNA is TGTGCCAGCTCACCACCGAGCAGGGTTCTTGAGCAGTTCTTC.

CDR3 coding DNA: TGTGCCAGCAGTGAAGTCCGGGACGGAAATGAAAAACTGTTTTTT. It is translated as CASSEVRDGNEKLFF. The chain has TRBV6-1 and TRBJ1-4, with a possible D match to TRBD1 (5 bases). V lost 1 base and J lost 5, with 11 bases in between. CDR1 MNHNS and CDR2 SASEGT come from the germline V gene. This CDR3 is 15 amino acids long.

Many counts were recorded for this clonotype. The rearrangement uses TRBV7-8 and TRBJ1-6; D gene uncertain. Trimming removed 3 bases from V and 8 bases from J, with 8 bases in between. The CDR3 contains 13 residues. The germline gives CDR1 SGHVS, CDR2 FQNEAQ. Here the CDR3 reads CASSFYGDSPLHF. In nucleotides, the CDR3 is TGTGCCAGCAGCTTCTACGGGGATTCACCCCTCCACTTT. Full variable domain (outside the CDR3, taken from reference TRBV7-8 and TRBJ1-6): GAGVSQSPRYKVAKRGQDVALRCDPISGHVSLFWYQQALGQGPEFLTYFQNEAQLDKSGLPSDRFFAERPEGSVSTLKIQRTQQEDSAVYLCASSFYGDSPLHFGNGTRLTVT.

This clonotype was detected only a few times. The chain uses TRBV7-9 and TRBJ2-7; D not certain. From germline, CDR1 is SEHNR and CDR2 FQNEAQ (reference sequence). V was shortened by 3 bases and J by 0 bases, with 6 bases between the two germline ends. CDR3 length equals 13 residues. CDR3 sequence reads: CASSLANSYEQYF. CDR3 in DNA: TGTGCCAGCAGCTTGGCCAACTCCTACGAGCAGTACTTC.

This clonotype was seen many times. The V call is TRBV12-3 or TRBV12-4, the J call TRBJ1-1; no clear D. This CDR3 has 14 amino acids. Deletions cut 5 bases from V and 6 bases from J, with 16 bases between. As DNA, the CDR3 is TGTGCCAGCAGTCCTAGGACGGGGTTCCCTGAAGCTTTCTTT. This sequence encodes CASSPRTGFPEAFF.

This clonotype has just a few counts. The chain combines TRBV15 with TRBJ2-7, with 7 bases identical to TRBD1. J was trimmed by 0 bases and V by 3 bases; bases with no gene match: 2. The CDR3 contains 14 residues. CDR1 is LNHNV, CDR2 YYDKDF, per germline (reference sequence). The CDR3: CATSSRQGSYEQYF. The CDR3 region has the DNA TGTGCCACCAGCAGTAGACAGGGCTCCTACGAGCAGTACTTC.

This clonotype was seen ten or more times. The chain couples TRBV12-3 or TRBV12-4 to TRBJ2-2, with a tentative D call TRBD1 (6 bases). The CDR3 is 14 residues long. V shed 6 bases and J shed 4 bases, with 12 bases lying between them. CDR3 protein: CASSRGGRTGELFF. In DNA, the CDR3 is TGTGCCAGCAGCAGGGGTGGTCGCACCGGGGAGCTGTTTTTT.

The chain has TRBV7-9 and TRBJ1-4; tentatively, D is TRBD1 (5 bases). Germline V gene sequence: CDR1 SEHNR, CDR2 FQNEAQ (reference sequence). The CDR3 is 15 amino acids. V was pared by 1 base and J by 3 bases, with 9 bases between. The CDR3 sequence is CASSLVAGSNEKLFF. The CDR3 DNA reads TGTGCCAGCAGCTTAGTGGCAGGGTCTAATGAAAAACTGTTTTTT.

V is TRBV12-3 or TRBV12-4 and J is TRBJ1-1; D is possibly TRBD1 (6 bases). The CDR3 totals 14 residues. V was shortened by 8 bases and J by 0 bases, with 13 bases between the two germline ends. The CDR3 here is CASLKGGMNTEAFF. DNA for the CDR3: TGTGCCAGCCTCAAGGGGGGGATGAACACTGAAGCTTTCTTT.

There are a few counts of this clonotype. The rearrangement uses TRBV7-2 and TRBJ2-7; no clear D. The V end was cut by 8 bases, the J end by 4 bases, with 18 bases between. Germline V gene lookup returns CDR1 SGHTA and CDR2 FQGNSA. This CDR3 has 14 amino acids. The CDR3 loop reads CASSKSENPYEQYF. In DNA, the CDR3 is TGTGCCAGCTCTAAGAGCGAAAACCCTTACGAGCAGTACTTC.

V and J are TRBV7-3 and TRBJ1-1; no clear D gene. The CDR3 length is 14 residues. Looked up from germline, CDR1 is SGHTA and CDR2 is FQGTGA. The ends were cut back, 4 bases at V and 1 base at J, with 10 bases in the middle. This CDR3 is CASSSTGGNTEAFF. CDR3 nucleotide sequence: TGTGCCAGCAGCTCAACCGGCGGGAACACTGAAGCTTTCTTT.

This clonotype occurred many times. The gene calls are TRBV12-3 or TRBV12-4 and TRBJ2-1; either TRBD1 or TRBD2 may supply D (6 bases each). The ends were cut back, 7 bases at V and 10 bases at J, with 14 bases in the middle. The CDR3 length is 12 residues. The chain's CDR3 is CASTPSGGEQFF. DNA of the CDR3: TGTGCCAGCACTCCTTCCGGGGGCGAGCAGTTCTTC.

The chain combines TRBV10-3 with TRBJ1-1; perhaps TRBD1 as D (5 bases). V was trimmed by 8 bases and J by 2 bases, leaving 12 bases between them. CDR3 length: 13 residues. CDR1 is ENHRY, CDR2 SYGVKD, per germline. Here the CDR3 reads CAIAKQENTEAFF. Here the CDR3 DNA reads TGTGCCATCGCAAAACAGGAAAACACTGAAGCTTTCTTT.

This clonotype was observed a few times. The chain joins TRBV20-1 to TRBJ1-3; D remains ambiguous. Trimming stripped 0 bases from V and 3 bases from J, with 3 bases between. The germline CDR1 and CDR2 sequences are DFQATT and SNEGSKA (reference sequence). The CDR3 runs 12 residues. The CDR3 protein is CSARDFGNTIYF. The CDR3 DNA reads as TGCAGTGCTAGAGATTTTGGAAACACCATATATTTT.

CDR3 sequence: CASRGPLKNTEAFF. As DNA, the CDR3 is TGCGCCAGCAGGGGTCCGCTCAAAAACACTGAAGCTTTCTTT. This chain connects TRBV4-1 to TRBJ1-1; D gene uncertain. The V end lost 6 bases, the J end lost 2 bases, and 13 bases lay between the germline ends. The CDR3 consists of 14 residues. Germline-derived CDR1 and CDR2 are MGHRA and YSYEKL.

This clonotype was detected many times. The V and J genes are TRBV5-1 and TRBJ2-3, with D perhaps TRBD2 (6 bases). From germline, CDR1 is SGHRS and CDR2 YFSETQ. This CDR3 has 15 amino acids. The V and J ends lost 0 bases and 0 bases respectively, with 8 bases between them. CDR3 amino acids: CASSLGGKSTDTQYF. CDR3 DNA sequence: TGCGCCAGCAGCTTGGGCGGGAAAAGCACAGATACGCAGTATTTT.

There are a few counts of this clonotype. V gene TRBV3-1 combines with J gene TRBJ1-3; D is unresolved. Germline CDR1 LGHDT, CDR2 YNNKEL (reference sequence). Trimming shortened V by 0 bases and J by 0 bases, and 9 bases separated the two germline ends. The CDR3 covers 16 residues. The CDR3 nucleotides read TGTGCCAGCAGCCAAGATGCCAGCGGCTCTGGAAACACCATATATTTT. Its translation: CASSQDASGSGNTIYF. Looking up the rest from reference TRBV3-1 and TRBJ1-3 gives the full variable domain: DTAVSQTPKYLVTQMGNDKSIKCEQNLGHDTMYWYKQDSKKFLKIMFSYNNKELIINETVPNRFSPKSPDKAHLNLHINSLELGDSAVYFCASSQDASGSGNTIYFGEGSWLTVV.

This clonotype was counted between two and nine times. V and J are TRBV5-1 and TRBJ1-3; D not certain. Trimming stripped 3 bases from V and 3 bases from J, with 16 bases between. The CDR3 runs 16 residues. Per germline, CDR1 SGHRS and CDR2 YFSETQ. This chain's CDR3 is CASSSGTGHFGNTIYF. The CDR3 DNA is TGCGCCAGCAGCTCGGGTACGGGTCATTTTGGAAACACCATATATTTT.

Here the CDR3 DNA reads TGCAGTGCTAGAGACCGCCGGGACAGGGTTTCAGATACGCAGTATTTT. The encoded protein is CSARDRRDRVSDTQYF. The V gene is TRBV20-1, the J gene TRBJ2-3; 9 nucleotides match TRBD1. V was pared by 0 bases and J by 4 bases, with 8 bases of the junction left unmatched. The CDR3 covers 16 residues. Germline V gene sequence: CDR1 DFQATT, CDR2 SNEGSKA (reference sequence).

In this sample, this clonotype turned up many times. The chain uses TRBV25-1 and TRBJ2-7; D gene uncertain. V lost 6 bases and J 0 bases, leaving 12 bases between the germline ends. The germline V gene encodes CDR1 MGHDK and CDR2 SYGVNS. CDR3 length: 14 residues. The CDR3 sequence is CASRDPFGSYEQYF. The CDR3 DNA reads TGTGCCAGCAGGGACCCCTTCGGCTCCTACGAGCAGTACTTC.

The table lists this clonotype with a few counts. The V and J genes are TRBV7-2 and TRBJ1-1; D might be TRBD1 (6 bases). Germline CDR1 is SGHTA and CDR2 is FQGNSA. The CDR3 runs 14 residues. V was pared by 5 bases and J by 5 bases, with 15 bases between. CDR3 loop: CASSIQGYGTEAFF. CDR3 nucleotides: TGTGCCAGCAGCATACAGGGCTATGGTACTGAAGCTTTCTTT. The full variable domain, rest sourced from reference TRBV7-2 and TRBJ1-1, is GAGVSQSPSNKVTEKGKDVELRCDPISGHTALYWYRQSLGQGLEFLIYFQGNSAPDKSGLPSDRFSAERTGGSVSTLTIQRTQQEDSAVYLCASSIQGYGTEAFFGQGTRLTVV.

The gene calls are TRBV12-3 or TRBV12-4 and TRBJ1-2; D gene ambiguous. V shed 1 base and J shed 4 bases, with 10 bases lying between them. This CDR3 is built from 14 residues. The CDR3 region has the DNA TGTGCCAGCAGTTTAGGCAGCATTTTCTATGGCTACACCTTC. It codes for CASSLGSIFYGYTF.